A single TCR beta chain is shown here with its context. Sequencing used immunoSEQ multiplex PCR; TCRdb keeps in-frame clones, though not all of them. The sample carries 90,000 to 130,000 clones, roughly 84% recorded once. Losses at the gene ends were 2 bases for V and 8 bases for J; bases not matched to a gene: 6. Germline CDR1 is MNHEY and CDR2 is SVGAGI. CDR3 length equals 16 residues. The sample comes from a study of blood T cell repertoires in COVID-19. About the research overall: Acute-phase and convalescent COVID-19 samples originated in the United States, Italy and Spain. Nucleic acid was either cDNA or gDNA, and it came from T cells, B-cell-depleted T cells, or PBMCs.

Sequenced: peripheral blood. This chain uses TRBV6-5 with TRBJ2-1; 13 bases match TRBD2. The TCR originated in a man aged 35-49 years with acute or convalescent COVID-19. CDR3 region: CASSYIGTSGIDEQFF. CDR3 coding DNA: TGTGCCAGCAGTTACATCGGGACTAGCGGGATAGATGAGCAGTTCTTC.